The 20 T cell receptor beta chains given below trace back to one sample, sequenced in a study of cytomegalovirus exposure and HLA in healthy donors. The PCR used 60 Vbeta and 13 Jbeta primers. Produced via immunoSEQ multiplex PCR; TCRdb's table is partial and in-frame only. This repertoire shows 150,000 to 200,000 clones, around 81% found once; its top ten account for 0.9% to 1.1%. Input material: PBMCs. The receptors were sampled from a woman in her 40s in good health and CMV-seronegative.

The chain uses TRBV6-6 and TRBJ2-1; D unresolved. Germline-derived CDR1 and CDR2 are MNHNY and SVGAGI (reference sequence). This CDR3 comprises 13 residues. V gave up 4 bases and J gave up 5 bases, with 9 bases separating them. CDR3 coding DNA: TGTGCCAGCAGTTCGGAGAAAGACAATGAGCAGTTCTTC. Translation: CASSSEKDNEQFF.

V usage is TRBV7-8 and J usage is TRBJ2-7, with 9 bases matching TRBD2. The CDR3 is made up of 13 amino acids. Germline assignment: CDR1 SGHVS and CDR2 FQNEAQ. V shed 11 bases, J shed 5 bases, and the junction held 10 bases outside the gene matches. The CDR3 loop is CACKSGRTDEQYF. The CDR3 DNA is TGTGCCTGCAAGAGCGGGAGGACGGACGAGCAGTACTTC. Together with reference TRBV7-8 and TRBJ2-7, the CDR3 gives the full variable domain: GAGVSQSPRYKVAKRGQDVALRCDPISGHVSLFWYQQALGQGPEFLTYFQNEAQLDKSGLPSDRFFAERPEGSVSTLKIQRTQQEDSAVYLCACKSGRTDEQYFGPGTRLTVT.

This clone was seen a single time. The J gene is TRBJ2-7, the V gene TRBV6-1, with D unresolved. The CDR3 covers 16 residues. The V end lost 2 bases, the J end lost 0 bases, and 14 bases lay between the germline ends. The germline V gene has CDR1 MNHNS and CDR2 SASEGT. CDR3 loop: CASSEPGSLSSYEQYF. The CDR3 DNA reads as TGTGCCAGCAGTGAACCCGGGTCTTTAAGCTCCTACGAGCAGTACTTC.

The rearrangement joins TRBV19 to TRBJ2-5, with TRBD1 matching over 10 bases. Per the germline V gene, CDR1 is LNHDA and CDR2 is SQIVND (reference sequence). With 9 bases clipped from V and 2 bases from J, the junction kept 6 bases outside the gene matches. CDR3 length: 14 residues. For the CDR3, the DNA is TGTGCCAGCGCACCGGGACAGGGGCAAGAGACCCAGTACTTC. Protein: CASAPGQGQETQYF.

The chain combines TRBV18 with TRBJ2-3; D might be TRBD1 (5 bases). The V end was cut by 3 bases, the J end by 0 bases, with 13 bases between. CDR1 KGHSH and CDR2 LQKENI come from the germline V gene. CDR3 size: 16 residues. The CDR3 reads CASSPIRTSSTDTQYF. Here the CDR3 DNA reads TGTGCCAGCTCACCCATTCGGACATCTAGCACAGATACGCAGTATTTT.

The chain couples TRBV7-3 to TRBJ1-2; 10 bases fit TRBD1. Germline CDR1 and CDR2: SGHTA and FQGTGA. V lost 5 bases, J lost 5 bases, and 2 bases stayed unmatched. CDR3 length equals 13 residues. The CDR3 sequence is CASSQGQGYGYTF. DNA of the CDR3: TGTGCCAGCAGCCAGGGACAGGGGTATGGCTACACCTTC.

This clone was recorded once. This rearrangement joins TRBV7-9 to TRBJ1-5; D is possibly TRBD1 (6 bases). Germline V gives CDR1 SEHNR, CDR2 FQNEAQ (reference sequence). The V and J ends lost 5 bases and 6 bases respectively, with 17 bases between them. The CDR3 runs to 15 residues. The CDR3 DNA reads TGTGCCAGCAGCCCACAGGGAGTCGGGGTTCAGCCCCAGCATTTT. Translation: CASSPQGVGVQPQHF.

This clone appeared a few times. The chain couples TRBV9 to TRBJ2-7; tentatively, D is TRBD2 (6 bases). Per germline, CDR1 SGDLS and CDR2 YYNGEE. Trimming left V 2 bases short and J 2 bases short, with 17 bases between. The CDR3 is 16 residues long. In DNA form, the CDR3 reads TGTGCCAGCAGCGTCTCCTTAGCGGTAGGCACCTACGAGCAGTACTTC. Amino acid sequence: CASSVSLAVGTYEQYF.

The chain has TRBV27 and TRBJ1-5; tentatively, D is TRBD1 (6 bases). Deletions cut 6 bases from V and 5 bases from J, with 14 bases between. The CDR3 contains 14 residues. The germline gives CDR1 MNHEY, CDR2 SMNVEV (reference sequence). The CDR3 spells CASSDQGQYQPQHF. Here the CDR3 DNA reads TGTGCCAGCAGCGACCAAGGACAGTATCAGCCCCAGCATTTT.

Comments on this clone: One end of the junction is discordant with germline, which a read error may explain. The V gene is TRBV28, the J gene TRBJ1-1; 9 positions agree with TRBD1. The CDR3 runs 14 residues. The germline V gene encodes CDR1 MDHEN and CDR2 SYDVKM. CDR3 in amino acids: CASSLFSGTGEAFF. CDR3 nucleotides: TGTGCCAGCAGCTTATTCTCCGGGACAGGGGAAGCTTTCTTT.

For this clone: A junction boundary mismatches the germline segment, possibly from a read error. The chain combines TRBV7-7 with TRBJ2-1, with D perhaps matching TRBD2 (6 bases). CDR3 size: 15 residues. Germline loops: CDR1 SSHAT, CDR2 FNYEAQ (reference sequence). Written as DNA, the CDR3 is TGTGCTAGCAGCCGGGGGAGAACTTCCTACAATGAGCAGTTCTTC. This codes for CASSRGRTSYNEQFF.

This chain links TRBV29-1 with TRBJ1-1, with D possibly being TRBD1 (5 bases). V lost 7 bases to trimming and J lost 0 bases, with 9 bases between them. The CDR3 is 12 amino acids. Germline assignment: CDR1 SQVTM and CDR2 ANQGSEA. The CDR3 loop is CSATGMNTEAFF. CDR3 DNA: TGCAGCGCTACAGGAATGAACACTGAAGCTTTCTTT.

This rearrangement joins TRBV9 to TRBJ2-3, with D maybe TRBD2 (6 bases). The CDR3 is made up of 15 amino acids. Trimming cost V 4 bases and J 1 base, with 13 bases left between them. Germline CDR1 and CDR2: SGDLS and YYNGEE. This CDR3 reads CASSPLGLGTDTQYF. The CDR3 coding sequence is TGTGCCAGCAGCCCATTGGGACTCGGCACAGATACGCAGTATTTT. Filled out from reference TRBV9 and TRBJ2-3, the complete variable domain reads DSGVTQTPKHLITATGQRVTLRCSPRSGDLSVYWYQQSLDQGLQFLIQYYNGEERAKGNILERFSAQQFPDLHSELNLSSLELGDSALYFCASSPLGLGTDTQYFGPGTRLTVL.

The rearrangement joins TRBV25-1 to TRBJ1-2; 8 bases map to TRBD1. V was clipped by 7 bases and J by 7 bases; unmatched bases: 5. The CDR3 extends over 12 amino acids. The germline V gene encodes CDR1 MGHDK and CDR2 SYGVNS. The CDR3 sequence: CASTGGAGGYTF. The CDR3 nucleotides are TGTGCCAGCACAGGGGGCGCGGGTGGCTACACCTTC.

V and J are TRBV20-1 and TRBJ2-1; no clear D gene. The CDR3 runs 10 residues. The V end was cut by 2 bases, the J end by 9 bases, with 5 bases between. The germline V gene has CDR1 DFQATT and CDR2 SNEGSKA (reference sequence). Written as DNA, the CDR3 is TGCAGTGCTAGATCGGGTGAGCAGTTCTTC. Amino acids: CSARSGEQFF.

The rearrangement uses TRBV7-9 and TRBJ2-5, with TRBD1 as a possible D gene (5 bases). The ends were cut back, 8 bases at V and 4 bases at J, with 17 bases in the middle. This CDR3 is 14 amino acids long. CDR1 and CDR2 from the germline V gene are SEHNR and FQNEAQ (reference sequence). The CDR3 here is CASSLALGPETQYF. The CDR3 bases are TGTGCCAGCTCCTTAGCCCTGGGGCCAGAGACCCAGTACTTC.

J is TRBJ1-2 and V is TRBV27, with 11 bases that match TRBD1. Germline CDR1 reads MNHEY; CDR2 reads SMNVEV (reference sequence). CDR3 length equals 15 residues. J lost 2 bases, V lost 4 bases, and 3 bases had no gene match. This chain's CDR3 is CASSWTGGQNYGYTF. The CDR3 nucleotides read TGTGCCAGCAGTTGGACAGGGGGCCAGAACTATGGCTACACCTTC.

The chain couples TRBV2 to TRBJ1-1, with 7 bases matching TRBD1. The CDR3 spans 15 residues. Trimming took 5 bases from V and 0 from J; bases not matched to a gene: 6. From germline, CDR1 is SNHLY and CDR2 FYNNEI. CDR3: CASSFPTGMNTEAFF. The CDR3, as DNA: TGTGCCAGCAGTTTCCCGACAGGGATGAACACTGAAGCTTTCTTT. The complete variable domain, with remaining parts taken from reference TRBV2 and TRBJ1-1, reads EPEVTQTPSHQVTQMGQEVILRCVPISNHLYFYWYRQILGQKVEFLVSFYNNEISEKSEIFDDQFSVERPDGSNFTLKIRSTKLEDSAMYFCASSFPTGMNTEAFFGQGTRLTVV.

The chain is built from TRBV19 and TRBJ2-7; the match to TRBD1 covers 7 bases. Germline trimming cut 4 bases from V and 2 bases from J; bases unmatched to any gene: 5. This CDR3 has 14 residues. Per the germline V gene, CDR1 is LNHDA and CDR2 is SQIVND (reference sequence). In nucleotides, the CDR3 is TGTGCCAGTAGTACCCGACAGGGCGCCTACGAGCAGTACTTC. Its translation is CASSTRQGAYEQYF. Looking up the rest from reference TRBV19 and TRBJ2-7 gives the full variable domain: DGGITQSPKYLFRKEGQNVTLSCEQNLNHDAMYWYRQDPGQGLRLIYYSQIVNDFQKGDIAEGYSVSREKKESFPLTVTSAQKNPTAFYLCASSTRQGAYEQYFGPGTRLTVT.

This clone was observed once. The chain has TRBV5-1 and TRBJ1-2; the match to TRBD1 covers 7 bases. The CDR3 has 14 residues. CDR1 is SGHRS, CDR2 YFSETQ, per germline. V was pared by 0 bases and J by 8 bases, with 7 bases of the junction left unmatched. The CDR3 spells CASSLEDRSLGYTF. The DNA for the CDR3 is TGCGCCAGCAGCTTGGAGGACAGGAGTTTAGGCTACACCTTC.